The 7 T cell receptor beta chains in this list originate from one sample, sequenced in a study of T cell changes during pregnancy in multiple sclerosis. Profiling relied on immunoSEQ multiplex PCR, and the TCRdb table lists in-frame clones only, not all of them. The table includes 35,000 to 45,000 clones, 87% detected once. The sample was CD4+ T cells from peripheral blood mononuclear cells, taken after pregnancy. These receptor sequences come from a female donor with multiple sclerosis, enrolled in a pregnancy study.

The V gene is TRBV5-1, the J gene TRBJ2-3; 14 bases fit TRBD2. The trim removed 3 bases at V and 1 base at J, leaving 1 base unmatched. The CDR3 is 16 amino acids. Germline V gives CDR1 SGHRS, CDR2 YFSETQ. The CDR3 is CASSSGLAGGTDTQYF. Written as DNA, the CDR3 is TGCGCCAGCAGCTCGGGACTAGCGGGGGGCACAGATACGCAGTATTTT.

This chain links TRBV5-1 with TRBJ2-7, with TRBD1 as a possible D gene (5 bases). Germline V gene sequence: CDR1 SGHRS, CDR2 YFSETQ. V gave up 3 bases and J gave up 2 bases, with 12 bases separating them. The CDR3 runs 14 residues. The CDR3 spells CASSSQGLAYEQYF. The CDR3 region has the DNA TGCGCCAGCAGCTCGCAGGGTCTGGCCTACGAGCAGTACTTC.

V gene TRBV7-2 combines with J gene TRBJ1-6; D possibly corresponds to TRBD1 (6 bases). The CDR3 is 14 amino acids. Germline lookup yields CDR1 SGHTA and CDR2 FQGNSA. V shed 6 bases and J shed 7 bases, with 13 bases lying between them. CDR3 loop: CASRSGTRNSPLHF. The CDR3 DNA follows: TGTGCCAGCAGATCCGGGACAAGAAATTCACCCCTCCACTTT.

The V gene is TRBV6-1, the J gene TRBJ2-3; perhaps TRBD2 as D (5 bases). The CDR3 is 16 amino acids. Trimming pared 4 bases from V and 0 bases from J, leaving 14 bases between. Germline V gene data show CDR1 as MNHNS and CDR2 as SASEGT. CDR3 residues: CASSGWQRTSTDTQYF. The CDR3 DNA follows: TGTGCCAGCAGTGGTTGGCAGAGGACTAGCACAGATACGCAGTATTTT.

The chain is built from TRBV11-3 and TRBJ1-1, with D perhaps TRBD1 (5 bases). The CDR3 totals 13 residues. Trimming took 8 bases from V and 7 from J, leaving 17 bases between them. Germline CDR1 reads SGHNT; CDR2 reads YENEEA. This chain's CDR3 is CASPQGGRCEAFF. CDR3 sequence (DNA): TGTGCCAGCCCCCAGGGAGGACGGTGTGAAGCTTTCTTT.

The V and J genes are TRBV5-1 and TRBJ1-2, with D unclear. With 0 bases removed from V and 0 bases from J, the gap between germline ends came to 9 bases. The V gene's germline CDR1 is SGHRS and CDR2 YFSETQ. The CDR3 runs to 15 residues. This CDR3 reads CASSLVTAANYGYTF. As DNA, the CDR3 is TGCGCCAGCAGCTTGGTCACAGCCGCTAACTATGGCTACACCTTC.

The V call is TRBV7-9, the J call TRBJ1-2; D perhaps matches TRBD1 (5 bases). This CDR3 has 11 amino acids. Trimming took 5 bases from V and 13 from J, leaving 14 bases between them. Germline V gene data show CDR1 as SEHNR and CDR2 as FQNEAQ (reference sequence). CDR3 loop: CASSRDSVGTF. DNA for the CDR3: TGTGCCAGCAGCCGCGACAGTGTAGGCACCTTC.